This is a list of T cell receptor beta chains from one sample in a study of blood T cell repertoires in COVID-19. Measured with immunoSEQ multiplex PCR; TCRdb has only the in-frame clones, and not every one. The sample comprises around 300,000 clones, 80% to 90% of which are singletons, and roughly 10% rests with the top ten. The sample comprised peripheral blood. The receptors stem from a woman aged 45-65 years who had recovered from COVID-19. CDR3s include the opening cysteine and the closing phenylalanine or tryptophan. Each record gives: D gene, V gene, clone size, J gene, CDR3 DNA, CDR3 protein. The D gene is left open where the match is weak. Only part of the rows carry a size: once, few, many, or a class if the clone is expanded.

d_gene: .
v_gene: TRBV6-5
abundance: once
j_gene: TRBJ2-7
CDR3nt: TGTGCCAGCAGTTACTCGACTTCGACGGAACCCTACGAGCAGTACTTC
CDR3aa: CASSYSTSTEPYEQYF

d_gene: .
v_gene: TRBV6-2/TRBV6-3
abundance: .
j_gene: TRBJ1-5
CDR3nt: TGTGCCAGCAGTTACTCGAGGTCCGCACTTTATCAGCCCCAGCATTTT
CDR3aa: CASSYSRSALYQPQHF

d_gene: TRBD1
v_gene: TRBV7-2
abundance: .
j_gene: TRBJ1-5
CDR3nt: TGTGCCAGCAGCTCTCAGGGGGCGGTACCCAATCAGCCCCAGCATTTT
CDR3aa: CASSSQGAVPNQPQHF

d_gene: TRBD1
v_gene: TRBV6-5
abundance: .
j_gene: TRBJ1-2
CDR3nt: TGTGCCAGCAGTTACTCTTTGGCAGGGGGCGCATATGGCTATACCTTC
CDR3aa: CASSYSLAGGAYGYTF

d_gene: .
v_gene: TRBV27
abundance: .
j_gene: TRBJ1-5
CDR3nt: TGTGCCAGCAGTTGGGGCAGGGATTATCAGCCCCAGCATTTT
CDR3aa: CASSWGRDYQPQHF

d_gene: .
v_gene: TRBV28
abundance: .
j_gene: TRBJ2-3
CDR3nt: TGTGCCAGCCTCTCTCCACAGGACCTCGCCTTCACAGATACGCAGTATTTT
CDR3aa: CASLSPQDLAFTDTQYF

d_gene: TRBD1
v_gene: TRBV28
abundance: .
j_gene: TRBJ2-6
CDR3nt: TGTGCCAGCAGCGCCGGGACAGGGCGGTTTGGGGCCAACGTCCTGACTTTC
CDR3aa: CASSAGTGRFGANVLTF

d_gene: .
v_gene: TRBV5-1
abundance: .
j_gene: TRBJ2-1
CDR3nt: TGCGCCAGCAGCCTAGAGGGTTCACGGTACAATGAGCAGTTCTTC
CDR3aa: CASSLEGSRYNEQFF

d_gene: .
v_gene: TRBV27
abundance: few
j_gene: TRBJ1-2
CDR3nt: TGTGCCAGCAGTGCGACAGATAACTATGGCTACACCTTC
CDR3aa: CASSATDNYGYTF

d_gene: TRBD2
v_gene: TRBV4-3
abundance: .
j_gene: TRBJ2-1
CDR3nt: TGCGCCAGCAGCAACCAGGCTAGCGGGAGAAGTGAGCAGTTCTTC
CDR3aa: CASSNQASGRSEQFF

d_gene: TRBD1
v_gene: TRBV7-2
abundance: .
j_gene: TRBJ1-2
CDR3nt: TGTGCCAGCAGCTTAGGACAGGGGGCAGGGTATGGCTACACCTTC
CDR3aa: CASSLGQGAGYGYTF

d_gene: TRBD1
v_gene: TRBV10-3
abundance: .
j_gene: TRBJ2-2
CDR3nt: TGTGCCACGAAACAGGGGACGAACACCGGGGAGCTGTTTTTT
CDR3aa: CATKQGTNTGELFF

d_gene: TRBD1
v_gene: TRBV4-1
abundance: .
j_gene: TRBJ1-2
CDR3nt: TGCGCCAGCAGCCAACCTCGACAGGGGGCTAAGGGCTACACCTTC
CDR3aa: CASSQPRQGAKGYTF

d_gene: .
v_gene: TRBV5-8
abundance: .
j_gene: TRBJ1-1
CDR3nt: TGTGCCAGCACCAAACCTCCTGGGCCTGAAGCTTTCTTT
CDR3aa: CASTKPPGPEAFF

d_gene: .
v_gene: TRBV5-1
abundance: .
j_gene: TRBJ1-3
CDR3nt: TGCGCCAGCAGCTTGGCGGGGTCCCCTGGAAACACCATATATTTT
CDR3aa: CASSLAGSPGNTIYF

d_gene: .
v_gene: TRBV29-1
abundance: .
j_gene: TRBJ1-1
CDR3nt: TGCAGCGCGAGCGGGAGGGGAGGAGGGAACACTGAAGCTTTCTTT
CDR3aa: CSASGRGGGNTEAFF

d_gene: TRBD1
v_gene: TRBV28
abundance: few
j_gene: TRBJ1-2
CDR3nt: TGTGCCAGCAGGTACAGGGGAAGGGCTAACTATGGCTACACCTTC
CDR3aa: CASRYRGRANYGYTF

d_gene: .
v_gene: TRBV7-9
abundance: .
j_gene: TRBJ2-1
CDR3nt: TGTGCCAGCAGCGCCAGTGGTGTCAATGAGCAGTTCTTC
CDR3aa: CASSASGVNEQFF

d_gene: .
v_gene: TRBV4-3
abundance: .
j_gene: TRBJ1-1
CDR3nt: TGCGCCAGCAGCCAAGCGGGAAACACTGAAGCTTTCTTT
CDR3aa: CASSQAGNTEAFF

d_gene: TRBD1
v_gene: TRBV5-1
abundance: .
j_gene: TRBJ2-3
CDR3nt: TGCGCCAGCAGCTTGGTTGGGACAGGGGCCACAGATACGCAGTATTTT
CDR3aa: CASSLVGTGATDTQYF

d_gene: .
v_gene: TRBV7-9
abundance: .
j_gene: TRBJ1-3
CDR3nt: TGTGCCAGCAGCTTAGGGTCGGTCTCTGGAAACACCATATATTTT
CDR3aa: CASSLGSVSGNTIYF

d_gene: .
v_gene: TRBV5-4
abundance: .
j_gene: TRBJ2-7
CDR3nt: TGTGCCAGCAGCTTTCCCGGGAGCTCCTACGAGCAGTACTTC
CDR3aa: CASSFPGSSYEQYF

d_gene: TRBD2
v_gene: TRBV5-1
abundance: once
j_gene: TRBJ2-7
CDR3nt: TGCGCCAGCAGCTTGGCCAGCGGGGGCCCGCGAGTGTACTTC
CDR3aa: CASSLASGGPRVYF

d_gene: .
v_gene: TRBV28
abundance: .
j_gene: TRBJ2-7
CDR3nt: TGTGCCAGCAGGACTGGGGGCCGCGGTACCTACGAGCAGTACTTC
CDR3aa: CASRTGGRGTYEQYF

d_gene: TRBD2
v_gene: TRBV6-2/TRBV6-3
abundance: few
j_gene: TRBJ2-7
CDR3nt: TGTGCCAGCAGTAACGGGCGGGAGCCTCCCTACGAGCAGTACTTC
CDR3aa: CASSNGREPPYEQYF

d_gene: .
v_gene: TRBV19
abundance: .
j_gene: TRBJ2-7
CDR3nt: TGTGCCAGTAGTATCGCAGGTTCCGCTTGGGACGAGCAGTACTTC
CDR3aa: CASSIAGSAWDEQYF

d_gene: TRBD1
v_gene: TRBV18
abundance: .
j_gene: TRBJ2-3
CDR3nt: TGTGCCAGCTCAGGCACAGGGGCCACAGATACGCAGTATTTT
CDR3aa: CASSGTGATDTQYF

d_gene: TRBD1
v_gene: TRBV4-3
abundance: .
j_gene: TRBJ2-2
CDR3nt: TGCGCCAGCAGCCAAGAAGACAGGGGGATCACTTCACGAGGCACCGGGGAGCTGTTTTTT
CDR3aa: CASSQEDRGITSRGTGELFF

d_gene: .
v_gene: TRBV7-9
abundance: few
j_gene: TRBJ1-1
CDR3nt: TGTGCCAGCAGCTTATATGGCCCTGAAGCTTTCTTT
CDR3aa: CASSLYGPEAFF

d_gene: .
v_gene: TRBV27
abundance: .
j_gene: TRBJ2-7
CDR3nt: TGTGCCAGCAGTTTGAAGGGACACACCTACGAGCAGTACTTC
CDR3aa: CASSLKGHTYEQYF

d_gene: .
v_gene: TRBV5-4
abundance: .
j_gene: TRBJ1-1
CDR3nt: TGTGCCAGCAGCCCAAGCGGGGGCCGAGGGACTGAAGCTTTCTTT
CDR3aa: CASSPSGGRGTEAFF

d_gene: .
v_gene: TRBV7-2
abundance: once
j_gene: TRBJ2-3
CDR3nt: TGTGCCAGCAGGGTGGGGGGTAGCACAGATACGCAGTATTTT
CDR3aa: CASRVGGSTDTQYF

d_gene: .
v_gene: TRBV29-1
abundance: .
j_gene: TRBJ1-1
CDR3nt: TGCAGCGCTAGCAGGGAATTGGGCACTGAAGCTTTCTTT
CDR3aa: CSASRELGTEAFF

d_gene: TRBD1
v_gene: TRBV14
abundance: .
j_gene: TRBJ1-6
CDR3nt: TGTGCCAGCAGCCTTTCCCCGGACAGGGGAAAGAATTCACCCCTCCACTTT
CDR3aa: CASSLSPDRGKNSPLHF

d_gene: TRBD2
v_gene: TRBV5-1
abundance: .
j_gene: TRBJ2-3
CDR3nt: TGCGCCACCCGAGCGGGAACCACCCCAAACACAGATACGCAGTATTTT
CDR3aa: CATRAGTTPNTDTQYF

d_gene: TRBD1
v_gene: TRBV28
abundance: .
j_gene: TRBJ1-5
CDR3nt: TGTGCCAGCAGTTTACGGGTGTACAGGGGGGGTCGAGGACAGCCCCAGCATTTT
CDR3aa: CASSLRVYRGGRGQPQHF

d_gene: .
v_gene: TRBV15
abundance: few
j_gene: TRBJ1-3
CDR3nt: TGTGCCACCAGCAGAGATCTCTCCGTGTCGTCTGGAAACACCATATATTTT
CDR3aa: CATSRDLSVSSGNTIYF

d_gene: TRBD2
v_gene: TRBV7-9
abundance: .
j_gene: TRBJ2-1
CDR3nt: TGTGCCAGCAGCTACTTTCGGACTAGCGGAGTGGGATATGAGCAGTTCTTC
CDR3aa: CASSYFRTSGVGYEQFF

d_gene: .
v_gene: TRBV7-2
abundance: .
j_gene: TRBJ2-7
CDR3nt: TGTGCCAGCAGCTCAGCAGGCGGCTCGGAGCAGTACTTC
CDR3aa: CASSSAGGSEQYF

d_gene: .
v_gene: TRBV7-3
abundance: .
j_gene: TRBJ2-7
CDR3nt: TGTGCCAGCAGCTTAGGCCCGCCGGGGACACCCAACTTC
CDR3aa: CASSLGPPGTPNF

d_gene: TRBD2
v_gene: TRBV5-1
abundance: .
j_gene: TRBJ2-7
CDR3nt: TGCGCCAGCAGCTTGGAAGCGGGGAGCTCCTACGAGCAGTACTTC
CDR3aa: CASSLEAGSSYEQYF

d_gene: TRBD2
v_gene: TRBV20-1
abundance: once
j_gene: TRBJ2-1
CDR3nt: TGCAGTGCGAGTAGCGGGAGCAGCTCCTACAATGAGCAGTTCTTC
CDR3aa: CSASSGSSSYNEQFF

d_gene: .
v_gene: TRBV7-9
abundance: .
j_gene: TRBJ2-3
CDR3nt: TGTGCCAGCAGCTTTGGACAGACTACTAGCACAGATACGCAGTATTTT
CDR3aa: CASSFGQTTSTDTQYF